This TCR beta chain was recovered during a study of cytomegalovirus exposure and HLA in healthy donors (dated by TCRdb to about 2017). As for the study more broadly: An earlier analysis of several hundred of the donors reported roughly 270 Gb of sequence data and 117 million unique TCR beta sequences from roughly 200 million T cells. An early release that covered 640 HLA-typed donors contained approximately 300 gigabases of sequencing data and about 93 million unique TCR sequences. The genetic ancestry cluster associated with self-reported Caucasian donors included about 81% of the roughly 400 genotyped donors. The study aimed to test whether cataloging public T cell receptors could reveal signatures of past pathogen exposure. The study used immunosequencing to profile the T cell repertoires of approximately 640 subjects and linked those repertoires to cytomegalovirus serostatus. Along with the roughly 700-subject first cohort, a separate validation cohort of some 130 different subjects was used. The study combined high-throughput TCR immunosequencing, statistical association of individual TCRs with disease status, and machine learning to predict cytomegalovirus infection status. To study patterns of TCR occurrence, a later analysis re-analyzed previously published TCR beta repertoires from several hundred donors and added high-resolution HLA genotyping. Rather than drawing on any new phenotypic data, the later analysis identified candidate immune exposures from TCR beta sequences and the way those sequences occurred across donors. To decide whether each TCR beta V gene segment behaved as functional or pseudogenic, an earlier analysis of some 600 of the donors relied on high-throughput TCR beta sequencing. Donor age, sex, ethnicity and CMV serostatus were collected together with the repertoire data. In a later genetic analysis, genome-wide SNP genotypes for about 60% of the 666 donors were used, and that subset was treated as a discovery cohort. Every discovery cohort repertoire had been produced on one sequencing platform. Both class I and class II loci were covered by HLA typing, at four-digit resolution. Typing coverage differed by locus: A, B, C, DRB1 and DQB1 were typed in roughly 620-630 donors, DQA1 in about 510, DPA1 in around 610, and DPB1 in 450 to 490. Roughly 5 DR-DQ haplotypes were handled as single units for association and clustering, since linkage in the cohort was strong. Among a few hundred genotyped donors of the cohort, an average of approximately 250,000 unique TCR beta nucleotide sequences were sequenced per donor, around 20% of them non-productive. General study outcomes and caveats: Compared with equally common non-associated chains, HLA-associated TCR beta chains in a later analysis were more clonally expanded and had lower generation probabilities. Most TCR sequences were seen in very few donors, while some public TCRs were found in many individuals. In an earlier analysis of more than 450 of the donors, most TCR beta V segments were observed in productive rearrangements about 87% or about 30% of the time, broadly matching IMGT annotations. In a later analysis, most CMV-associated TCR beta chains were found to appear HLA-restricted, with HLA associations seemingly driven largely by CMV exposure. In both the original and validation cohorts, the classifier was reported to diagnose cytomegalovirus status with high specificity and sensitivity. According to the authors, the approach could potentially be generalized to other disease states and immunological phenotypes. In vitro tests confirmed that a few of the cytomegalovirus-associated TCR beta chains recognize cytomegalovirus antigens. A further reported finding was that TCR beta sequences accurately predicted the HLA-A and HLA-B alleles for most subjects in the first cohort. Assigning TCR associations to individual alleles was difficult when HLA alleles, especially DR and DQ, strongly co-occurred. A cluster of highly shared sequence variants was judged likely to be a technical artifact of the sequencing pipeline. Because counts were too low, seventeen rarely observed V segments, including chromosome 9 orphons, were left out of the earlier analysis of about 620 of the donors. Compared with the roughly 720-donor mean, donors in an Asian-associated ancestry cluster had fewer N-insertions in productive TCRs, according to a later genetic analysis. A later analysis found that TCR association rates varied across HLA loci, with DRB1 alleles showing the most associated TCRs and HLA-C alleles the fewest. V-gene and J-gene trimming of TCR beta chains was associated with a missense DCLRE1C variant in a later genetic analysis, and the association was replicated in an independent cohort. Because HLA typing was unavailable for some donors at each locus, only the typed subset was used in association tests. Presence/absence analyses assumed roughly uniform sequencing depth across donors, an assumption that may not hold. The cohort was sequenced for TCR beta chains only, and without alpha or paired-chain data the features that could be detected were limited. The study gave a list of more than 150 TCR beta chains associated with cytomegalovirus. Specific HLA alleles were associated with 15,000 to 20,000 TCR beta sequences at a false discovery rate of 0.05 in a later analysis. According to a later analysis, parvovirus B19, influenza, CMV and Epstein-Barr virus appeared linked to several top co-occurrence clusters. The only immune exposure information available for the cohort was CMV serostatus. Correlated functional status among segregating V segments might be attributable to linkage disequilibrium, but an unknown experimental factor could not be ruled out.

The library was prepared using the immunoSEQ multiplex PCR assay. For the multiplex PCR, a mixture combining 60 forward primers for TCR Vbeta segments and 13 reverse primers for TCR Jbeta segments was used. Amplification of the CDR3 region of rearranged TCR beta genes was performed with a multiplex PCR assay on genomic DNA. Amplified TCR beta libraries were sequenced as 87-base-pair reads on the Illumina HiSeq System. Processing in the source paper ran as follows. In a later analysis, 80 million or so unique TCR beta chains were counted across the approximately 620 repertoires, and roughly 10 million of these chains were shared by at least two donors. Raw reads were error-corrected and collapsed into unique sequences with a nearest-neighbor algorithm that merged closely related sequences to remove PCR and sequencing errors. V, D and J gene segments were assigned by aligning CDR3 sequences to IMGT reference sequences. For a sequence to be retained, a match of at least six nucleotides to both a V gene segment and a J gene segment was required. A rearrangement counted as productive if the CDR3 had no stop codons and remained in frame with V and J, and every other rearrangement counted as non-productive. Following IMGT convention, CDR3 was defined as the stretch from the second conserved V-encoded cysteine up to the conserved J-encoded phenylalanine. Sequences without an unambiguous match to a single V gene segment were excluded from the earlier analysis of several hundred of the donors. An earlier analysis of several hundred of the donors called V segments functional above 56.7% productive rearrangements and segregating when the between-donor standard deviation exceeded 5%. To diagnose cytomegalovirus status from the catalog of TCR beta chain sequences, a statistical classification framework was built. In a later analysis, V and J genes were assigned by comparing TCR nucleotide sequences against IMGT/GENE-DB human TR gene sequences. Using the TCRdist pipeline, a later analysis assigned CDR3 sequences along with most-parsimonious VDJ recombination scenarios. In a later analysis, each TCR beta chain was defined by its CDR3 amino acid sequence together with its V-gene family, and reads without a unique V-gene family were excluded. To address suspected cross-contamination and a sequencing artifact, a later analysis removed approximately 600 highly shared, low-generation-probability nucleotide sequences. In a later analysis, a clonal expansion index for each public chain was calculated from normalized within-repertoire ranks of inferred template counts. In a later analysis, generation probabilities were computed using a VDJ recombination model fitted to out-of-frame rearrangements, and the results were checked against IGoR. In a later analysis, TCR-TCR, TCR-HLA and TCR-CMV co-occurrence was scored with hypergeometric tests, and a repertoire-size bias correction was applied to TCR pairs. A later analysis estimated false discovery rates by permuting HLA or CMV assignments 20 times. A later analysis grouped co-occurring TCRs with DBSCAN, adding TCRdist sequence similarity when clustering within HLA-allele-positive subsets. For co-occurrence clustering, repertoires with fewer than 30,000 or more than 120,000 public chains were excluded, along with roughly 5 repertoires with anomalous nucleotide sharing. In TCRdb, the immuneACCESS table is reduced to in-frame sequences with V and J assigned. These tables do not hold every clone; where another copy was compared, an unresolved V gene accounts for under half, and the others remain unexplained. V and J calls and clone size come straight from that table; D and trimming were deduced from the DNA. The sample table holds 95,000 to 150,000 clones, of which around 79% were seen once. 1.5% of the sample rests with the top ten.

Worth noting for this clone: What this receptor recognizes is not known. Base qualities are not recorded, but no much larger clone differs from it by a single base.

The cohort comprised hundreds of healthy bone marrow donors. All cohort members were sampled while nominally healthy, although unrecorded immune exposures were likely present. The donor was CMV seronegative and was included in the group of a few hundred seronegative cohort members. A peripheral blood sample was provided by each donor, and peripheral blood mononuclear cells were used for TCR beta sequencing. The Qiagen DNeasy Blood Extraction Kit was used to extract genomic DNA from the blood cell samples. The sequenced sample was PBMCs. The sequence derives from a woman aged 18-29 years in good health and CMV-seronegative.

In nucleotides, the sequence is TGTGCCAGCAGTGAATTTGGAGGTAGCAATGAGCAGTTCTTC. This sequence encodes CASSEFGGSNEQFF. The rearranged segments are TRBV25-1 and TRBJ2-1; a tentative D call is TRBD2 (5 bases match). Per the germline V gene, MGHDK is the CDR1 and SYGVNS is the CDR2. V is reduced by 1 base and J by 6 bases, leaving a spacing of 10 bases between them. The CDR3, from cysteine to phenylalanine, totals 14 residues. CDR3 DNA only is kept here, 42 bases in frame from base 1.